Listed below are T cell receptor beta chains from one sample, sequenced in a study of CD8 T cells in ankylosing spondylitis. TCRdb re-derived calls from the 5' RACE reads in MiXCR, one entry per CDR3 protein. Of 150,000 to 200,000 distinct CDR3 sequences listed, 9.5% to 13% are singletons. Sequenced input: blood, either unsorted or a sorted T cell fraction (not recorded which). The receptors come from a male donor with ankylosing spondylitis or in good health (not recorded which). The CDR3 runs from the conserved cysteine through the conserved F or W. Part of the rows lack a size; the others show once, few, many or a class for expanded clones.

j_gene: TRBJ2-7
v_gene: TRBV12-3/TRBV12-4
abundance: many
CDR3aa: CASSEEIAYEQYF

j_gene: TRBJ1-6
v_gene: TRBV14
abundance: many
CDR3aa: CASRDRAPNSPLHF

j_gene: TRBJ2-1
v_gene: TRBV20-1
abundance: NA
CDR3aa: CSATPAGYNEQFF

j_gene: TRBJ2-2
v_gene: TRBV29-1
abundance: many
CDR3aa: CSVELAGTGELFF

j_gene: TRBJ1-5
v_gene: TRBV6-5
abundance: few
CDR3aa: CASSYLGLSNQPQHF

j_gene: TRBJ2-2
v_gene: TRBV15
abundance: NA
CDR3aa: CATSRAGSPGELFF

j_gene: TRBJ1-3
v_gene: TRBV20-1
abundance: NA
CDR3aa: CSAATGGANSGNTIYF

j_gene: TRBJ2-1
v_gene: TRBV5-1
abundance: NA
CDR3aa: CASSLGGSNNNEQFF

j_gene: TRBJ2-3
v_gene: TRBV7-9
abundance: NA
CDR3aa: CASSDYISSTDTQYF

j_gene: TRBJ1-1
v_gene: TRBV12-3/TRBV12-4
abundance: many
CDR3aa: CASSFFRQFLVAFF

j_gene: TRBJ2-1
v_gene: TRBV7-9
abundance: few
CDR3aa: CASSPLPGGTYNEQFF

j_gene: TRBJ1-2
v_gene: TRBV11-3
abundance: NA
CDR3aa: CASSPWTGTNYGYTF

j_gene: TRBJ1-1
v_gene: TRBV18
abundance: NA
CDR3aa: CASSPVAGVNTEAFF

j_gene: TRBJ1-1
v_gene: TRBV3-1
abundance: many
CDR3aa: CASSHLGSPEAFF

j_gene: TRBJ2-3
v_gene: TRBV29-1
abundance: many
CDR3aa: CSVVVPAGGPDTQYF

j_gene: TRBJ2-3
v_gene: TRBV11-2
abundance: few
CDR3aa: CASSLGIVYSTDTQYF

j_gene: TRBJ2-6
v_gene: TRBV15
abundance: many
CDR3aa: CATSRDRGSGANVLTF

j_gene: TRBJ2-7
v_gene: TRBV5-1
abundance: many
CDR3aa: CASSLVGARTYEQYF

j_gene: TRBJ2-7
v_gene: TRBV20-1
abundance: many
CDR3aa: CSAVLGEDEQYF

j_gene: TRBJ2-4
v_gene: TRBV6-2/TRBV6-3
abundance: many
CDR3aa: CASSPGTSVNIQYF

j_gene: TRBJ2-1
v_gene: TRBV7-7
abundance: many
CDR3aa: CASSPLNGQVDEQFF

j_gene: TRBJ1-2
v_gene: TRBV6-1
abundance: NA
CDR3aa: CASGGTGSNYGYTF

j_gene: TRBJ2-6
v_gene: TRBV20-1
abundance: NA
CDR3aa: CSARRGAGGSLRGANVLTF

j_gene: TRBJ2-3
v_gene: TRBV12-3/TRBV12-4
abundance: many
CDR3aa: CASSRGGAEDTQYF

j_gene: TRBJ2-2
v_gene: TRBV19
abundance: NA
CDR3aa: CASTPSGGADNTGELFF

j_gene: TRBJ1-6
v_gene: TRBV3-1
abundance: many
CDR3aa: CASSQGPPPLHF

j_gene: TRBJ2-5
v_gene: TRBV7-6
abundance: NA
CDR3aa: CASSLEDRGLETQYF

j_gene: TRBJ2-5
v_gene: TRBV28
abundance: NA
CDR3aa: CASSLDREETQYF

j_gene: TRBJ1-4
v_gene: TRBV28
abundance: many
CDR3aa: CASSQTGGAANEKLFF